Below are 5 T cell receptor beta chains sequenced from a single sample in a study of blood T cell repertoires in COVID-19. The protocol was immunoSEQ multiplex PCR, while the TCRdb copy is restricted to in-frame clones and leaves out a portion. The sample has approximately 30,000 clones, roughly 85% seen once; the top ten hold about a sixth. Sequenced input: peripheral blood. These receptors came from a human donor in a cohort sampled during active COVID-19.

A few counts support this clone. The V gene is TRBV18, the J gene TRBJ2-7, with D possibly being TRBD1 (7 bases). The V end was cut by 5 bases, the J end by 4 bases, with 21 bases between. This CDR3 has 16 amino acids. Germline CDR1 and CDR2: KGHSH and LQKENI. CDR3 region: CASSELAQGGIYEQYF. Here the CDR3 DNA reads TGTGCCAGCTCAGAGCTTGCCCAGGGGGGTATTTACGAGCAGTACTTC.

The genes are TRBV24-1 and TRBJ2-5; a weak D match, TRBD2 (5 bases). CDR3 length: 14 amino acids. CDR1 and CDR2 from the germline V gene are KGHDR and SFDVKD. V was trimmed by 9 bases and J by 2 bases, leaving 15 bases between them. The DNA of the CDR3 is TGTGCCACCCGCGGCCGGGAAAGACAAGAGACCCAGTACTTC. Its translation is CATRGRERQETQYF.

The rearrangement links TRBV6-5 to TRBJ2-1, with 8 bases fitting TRBD2. Trimming cost V 6 bases and J 6 bases; bases outside gene matches: 10. The CDR3 is 15 amino acids. Germline CDR1 and CDR2: MNHEY and SVGAGI. CDR3 nucleotide sequence: TGTGCCAGCAGGCTCTCTAAGGGACTAGTCAATGAGCAGTTCTTC. As protein: CASRLSKGLVNEQFF.

CDR3 sequence (DNA): TGTGCCAGCAGCTTAGACGCCGGGACTAGAAGGCAGAATGAGCAGTTCTTC. Protein: CASSLDAGTRRQNEQFF. The genes are TRBV7-2 and TRBJ2-1, with 8 positions matching TRBD2. V lost 1 base, J lost 7 bases, and 12 bases stayed unmatched. The CDR3 is 17 residues long. Germline V gene sequence: CDR1 SGHTA, CDR2 FQGNSA. The full variable domain, completed using reference TRBV7-2 and TRBJ2-1, is GAGVSQSPSNKVTEKGKDVELRCDPISGHTALYWYRQSLGQGLEFLIYFQGNSAPDKSGLPSDRFSAERTGGSVSTLTIQRTQQEDSAVYLCASSLDAGTRRQNEQFFGPGTRLTVL.

The V gene is TRBV27, the J gene TRBJ1-1; 9 bases agree with TRBD1. CDR1 and CDR2 (germline): MNHEY, SMNVEV (reference sequence). This CDR3 comprises 21 residues. After removal of 0 bases from V and 4 bases from J, the junction contained 21 bases not matched to a gene. The DNA for the CDR3 is TGTGCCAGCAGTTTATCCGAATCTCAACCACAGGGGGCTAAGGGAACCACTGAAGCTTTCTTT. This sequence encodes CASSLSESQPQGAKGTTEAFF.